These T cell receptor beta chains were read from a single sample in a study of T cell repertoires in cytomegalovirus infection. TCRdb recomputed calls from the reads with MiXCR, one row per CDR3 protein. The repertoire has roughly 920,000 distinct CDR3 sequences, about a third of them found once; the top ten carry 13%. The antigens these receptors bind are not known. The source material was cultured CD8+ T cells from PBMCs, sampled from culture after CMV antigen stimulation. The source is a human donor in good health (CMV status not recorded). Some clones in this sample may be carry-over from other donors' samples. Both conserved end residues are part of each CDR3. D genes are given only for firm matches. Where a row states a size, it is once, few, many or the class of an expanded clone; other rows omit it.

j_call clone_size v_call cdr3_length d_call cdr3_nt cdr3_aa
TRBJ2-7 - TRBV27 15 - TGTGCCAGCAGTCCGACCTCCGGACTTCCCTACGAGCAGTACTTC CASSPTSGLPYEQYF
TRBJ2-1 many TRBV7-8 14 TRBD1 TGTGCCAGCAGCCGGACAGGGTTTAACAATGAGCAGTTCTTC CASSRTGFNNEQFF
TRBJ1-1 few TRBV28 14 - TGTGCCAGCAGTTTGACATCGGGGAACACTGAAGCTTTCTTT CASSLTSGNTEAFF
TRBJ1-2 - TRBV7-9 15 - TGTGCCAGCAGCACCAGTTTGGCAGCGGACTATGGCTACACCTTC CASSTSLAADYGYTF
TRBJ1-5 few TRBV4-1 15 - TGCGCCAGCAGCCAAGAAAGGACTTACAATCAGCCCCAGCATTTT CASSQERTYNQPQHF
TRBJ2-1 - TRBV6-5 15 TRBD2 TGTGCCAGCCGTCACGGACTAGCGGGGGGCTATGAGCAGTTCTTC CASRHGLAGGYEQFF
TRBJ1-1 - TRBV19 17 - TGTGCCAGTAGTATAGTTATGAGCCTGGCCTCCAACACTGAAGCTTTCTTT CASSIVMSLASNTEAFF
TRBJ2-5 - TRBV6-1 15 TRBD2 TGTGCCAGCAGTGAAGCGGATCCGGGAGGAGAGACCCAGTACTTC CASSEADPGGETQYF
TRBJ2-1 many TRBV7-6 15 - TGTGCCAGCAGCTCGGCTCCCACTAGACCCAATGAGCAGTTCTTC CASSSAPTRPNEQFF
TRBJ1-2 - TRBV20-1 16 TRBD1 TGCAGTGCTAGTGGGGGACAGCCACCCCAACTCTATGGCTACACCTTC CSASGGQPPQLYGYTF
TRBJ2-4 - TRBV7-9 14 - TGTGCCAGCAGCCCACGTCCAGCCTCGCCCATTCAGTACTTC CASSPRPASPIQYF
TRBJ2-1 - TRBV20-1 14 TRBD2 TGCAGTGCTAGTGTCAGCGGGGGTTGGAATGAGCAGTTCTTC CSASVSGGWNEQFF
TRBJ2-7 - TRBV13 14 - TGTGCCAGCAGCCCCCGAGGAGGGATCAACGAGCAGTACTTC CASSPRGGINEQYF
TRBJ2-1 few TRBV10-3 16 - TGTGCCATCAGTGAGTCAGGGGGGGCCCCGTACAATGAGCAGTTCTTC CAISESGGAPYNEQFF
TRBJ2-7 - TRBV12-3/TRBV12-4 15 - TGTGCCAGTACCACATCGGGGCGCGATCCGTACGAGCAGTACTTC CASTTSGRDPYEQYF
TRBJ1-5 - TRBV6-6 14 - TGTGCCAGCGGTTTTATCTATAGCAATCAGCCCCAGCATTTT CASGFIYSNQPQHF
TRBJ2-3 many TRBV7-2 15 - TGTGCCAGCAGCTTAGTGGGGGGGCGGGGAGATACGCAGTATTTT CASSLVGGRGDTQYF
TRBJ2-5 few TRBV4-1 15 - TGCGCCAGCAGCCAACTCCCGACAGCAGAAGAGACCCAGTACTTC CASSQLPTAEETQYF
TRBJ2-1 - TRBV2 15 - TGTGCCAGCAGTGATGTGGGGGTCAACTACAATGAGCAGTTCTTC CASSDVGVNYNEQFF
TRBJ2-3 few TRBV11-2 18 TRBD2 TGTGCCAGCAGCTTATTGGCTGCGCTAGCGGGAAGCACAGATACGCAGTATTTT CASSLLAALAGSTDTQYF
TRBJ2-2 - TRBV6-6 15 - TGTGCCAGCAGTTACTTCACACCGCACACCGGGGAGCTGTTTTTT CASSYFTPHTGELFF
TRBJ2-1 many TRBV7-8 15 - TGTGCCAGCAGCTTAGCTCTGAAGTCCTACAATGAGCAGTTCTTC CASSLALKSYNEQFF
TRBJ2-5 many TRBV7-2 12 - TGTGCCAGCAGCTATGGTTCCGGGACCCAGTACTTC CASSYGSGTQYF
TRBJ1-2 few TRBV19 15 TRBD1 TGTGCCAGTAGTCCTGAGGGACAGGGGGCGCCTGGCTACACCTTC CASSPEGQGAPGYTF
TRBJ2-1 - TRBV6-6 15 TRBD1 TGTGCCAGCAGGCTCCCAGGGGGCTCCTACAATGAGCAGTTCTTC CASRLPGGSYNEQFF
TRBJ1-2 - TRBV27 15 - TGTGCCAGCAGTTTAGGACCGGGAGGGAGCGGAGGCTACACCTTC CASSLGPGGSGGYTF
TRBJ1-4 - TRBV7-9 14 - TGTGCCAGCAGCGACGACCCGGGCGGGAGAAAACTGTTTTTT CASSDDPGGRKLFF
TRBJ1-1 few TRBV6-6 15 TRBD1 TGTGCCAGCAGGGTAACAGGGGTCCTTAACACTGAAGCTTTCTTT CASRVTGVLNTEAFF
TRBJ1-4 - TRBV4-2 16 - TGTGCCAGCAGCCAACTGGGGGGGGAAACCATTGAAAAACTGTTTTTT CASSQLGGETIEKLFF
TRBJ1-1 - TRBV28 13 - TGTGCCACCAGAAAGGAGGGGAACACTGAAGCTTTCTTT CATRKEGNTEAFF
TRBJ2-3 many TRBV27 16 - TGTGCCAGCAGTGTTCCTCGCGCGGGTCGGACAGATACGCAGTATTTT CASSVPRAGRTDTQYF
TRBJ2-1 many TRBV7-2 14 - TGTGCCAGCAGCTTACGCCCGATGGGGGAGGAGCAGTTCTTC CASSLRPMGEEQFF
TRBJ1-2 many TRBV12-3/TRBV12-4 14 - TGTGCCAGCAGTTTTTCCCCGGGGCTCAGCGGCTACACCTTC CASSFSPGLSGYTF
TRBJ1-1 few TRBV4-1 11 - TGCGCCAGCAGCCAAGATCGTGAAGCTTTCTTT CASSQDREAFF
TRBJ1-5 many TRBV2 15 TRBD1 TGTGCCAGCAGTCCCCGGGACAGGCCCAATCAGCCCCAGCATTTT CASSPRDRPNQPQHF
TRBJ2-7 few TRBV9 14 - TGTGCCAGCAGCGTAGCGAAGACACCTTACGAGCAGTACTTC CASSVAKTPYEQYF
TRBJ2-5 - TRBV7-3 15 - TGTGCCAGCAGCTTGCGAGGGTTGGGGCAAGAGACCCAGTACTTC CASSLRGLGQETQYF
TRBJ2-1 - TRBV6-1 13 - TGTGCCAGCAGTGACCCGGAAGACAATGAGCAGTTCTTC CASSDPEDNEQFF
TRBJ1-2 many TRBV7-2 16 - TGTGCCAGCAGCTTAGCCGGGACTCACGTTAACTATGGCTACACCTTC CASSLAGTHVNYGYTF
TRBJ2-2 few TRBV4-1 14 TRBD1 TGCGCCAGCAGCCGGACAGGGATCACCGGGGAGCTGTTTTTT CASSRTGITGELFF
TRBJ2-5 many TRBV2 16 - TGTGCCAGCAGTGACTGGGGCGGCAATGGGAGAGAGACCCAGTACTTC CASSDWGGNGRETQYF
TRBJ2-5 few TRBV12-3/TRBV12-4 13 - TGTGCCAGCAGACCGGACACCCAAGAGACCCAGTACTTC CASRPDTQETQYF
TRBJ1-4 - TRBV4-1 16 - TGCGCCAGCAGCCAAGGCGGAGCAGGGGAAGATGAAAAACTGTTTTTT CASSQGGAGEDEKLFF
TRBJ2-3 - TRBV7-6 15 - TGTGCCAGCAGCAGCCGGTCCCTAAGAGAAGATACGCAGTATTTT CASSSRSLREDTQYF
TRBJ2-1 - TRBV6-6 13 - TGTGCCAGCAGTTACGCGGTTAGCGCTGAGCAGTTCTTC CASSYAVSAEQFF
TRBJ1-4 - TRBV20-1 12 TRBD1 TGCAGTGCTAGGAGACAGGGAATGAAACTGTTTTTT CSARRQGMKLFF
TRBJ1-2 few TRBV6-2/TRBV6-3 16 - TGTGCCAGCAGCCTCAGGTGGATAGGGGACGTCTATGGCTACACCTTC CASSLRWIGDVYGYTF
TRBJ2-3 few TRBV27 15 TRBD1 TGTGCCAGCAGTAAGACAGGGGGGAACGCAGATACGCAGTATTTT CASSKTGGNADTQYF
TRBJ2-3 many TRBV7-2 18 TRBD2 TGTGCCAGCAGCCCCGGGACTAGCGGGGGTAGGTTGTCAGATACGCAGTATTTT CASSPGTSGGRLSDTQYF
TRBJ2-5 many TRBV7-2 14 - TGTGCCAGCAGCTTAGATAGCAGCCAAGAGACCCAGTACTTC CASSLDSSQETQYF
TRBJ2-4 - TRBV6-6 12 - TGTGCCAGCAGTTACTCTAGGAACATTCAGTACTTC CASSYSRNIQYF
TRBJ1-2 - TRBV7-9 13 - TGTGCCAGCAGAATAGGGGAGGTGGATGGCTACACCTTC CASRIGEVDGYTF
TRBJ2-2 few TRBV7-9 16 - TGTGCCAGCAGCGGAGATGCGGGGCGGGACACCGGGGAGCTGTTTTTT CASSGDAGRDTGELFF
TRBJ1-1 - TRBV19 14 - TGTGCCAGTAGCTCCTCAGACGGCAACACTGAAGCTTTCTTT CASSSSDGNTEAFF
TRBJ1-2 - TRBV6-1 14 - TGTGCCAGCAGTGGGTCCGTTAGGGACTATGGCTACACCTTC CASSGSVRDYGYTF